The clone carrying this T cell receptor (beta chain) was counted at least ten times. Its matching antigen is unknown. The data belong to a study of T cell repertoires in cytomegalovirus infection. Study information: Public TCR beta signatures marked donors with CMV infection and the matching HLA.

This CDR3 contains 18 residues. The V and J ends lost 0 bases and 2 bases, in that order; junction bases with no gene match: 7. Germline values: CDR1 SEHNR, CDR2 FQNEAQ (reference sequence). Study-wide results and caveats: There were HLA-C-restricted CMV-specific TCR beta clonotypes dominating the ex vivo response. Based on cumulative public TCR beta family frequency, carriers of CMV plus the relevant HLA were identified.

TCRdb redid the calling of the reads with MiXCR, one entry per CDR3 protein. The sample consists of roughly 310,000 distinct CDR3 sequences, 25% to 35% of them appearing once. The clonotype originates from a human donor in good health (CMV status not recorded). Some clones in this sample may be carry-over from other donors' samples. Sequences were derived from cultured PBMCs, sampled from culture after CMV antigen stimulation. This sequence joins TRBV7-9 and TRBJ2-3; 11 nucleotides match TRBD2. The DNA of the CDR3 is TGTGCCAGCAGCTTAGCGTGGGCTAGCGGGAGGACCACAGATACGCAGTATTTT. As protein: CASSLAWASGRTTDTQYF. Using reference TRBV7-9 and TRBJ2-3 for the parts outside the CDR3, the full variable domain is DTGVSQNPRHKITKRGQNVTFRCDPISEHNRLYWYRQTLGQGPEFLTYFQNEAQLEKSRLLSDRFSAERPKGSFSTLEIQRTEQGDSAMYLCASSLAWASGRTTDTQYFGPGTRLTVL.